This T cell receptor beta chain was documented in a study of blood T cell repertoires in COVID-19. For the study at large: Donors in Cohort 3 who had recovered were those with two negative PCRs, healthcare professional clearance, or resolution of their symptoms. Samples taken during acute and convalescent COVID-19 were collected in the United States, Italy and Spain.

The method was immunoSEQ multiplex PCR; TCRdb's version includes in-frame clones alone and lacks a portion of them. The repertoire holds roughly 200,000 clones, with around 87% as singletons. Participants were aged about 18 to 95 years, lived in 20 to 30 US areas, and enrolled virtually. The sequenced sample consisted of PBMCs or T cells enriched from blood (not recorded which). The TCR sequence derives from a man under 40 in a cohort exposed to, infected with or recovered from COVID-19 (not recorded which).

The DNA for the CDR3 is TGTGCCAGCGGGAGGGACGAGCAGTACTTC. This sequence encodes CASGRDEQYF. The V gene is TRBV28, the J gene TRBJ2-7; 7 bases map to TRBD2. Trimming at V came to 8 bases and at J to 5 bases, leaving 0 bases not matched to a gene. Germline lookup yields CDR1 MDHEN and CDR2 SYDVKM. This CDR3 is built from 10 residues. Filled out from reference TRBV28 and TRBJ2-7, the complete variable domain reads DVKVTQSSRYLVKRTGEKVFLECVQDMDHENMFWYRQDPGLGLRLIYFSYDVKMKEKGDIPEGYSVSREKKERFSLILESASTNQTSMYLCASGRDEQYFGPGTRLTVT.